The 13 T cell receptor beta chains in this list originate from one sample, sequenced in a study of immune evolution from preneoplasia to lung adenocarcinoma. Sequencing was performed with immunoSEQ multiplex PCR; in TCRdb, only in-frame clones are kept and a portion is missing. The sample consists of 4,500 to 5,000 clones, roughly 79% of them appearing once. The sequencing sample was made of FFPE adjacent normal lung tissue. Receptor source: a donor aged 70 or over with lung adenocarcinoma.

The chain combines TRBV21-1 with TRBJ2-7; the table names TRBD2, a call not compared with the DNA. TRBV21-1 is shown as a pseudogene. This CDR3 contains 16 residues. Written as DNA, the CDR3 is TGTGCCAGCAGGCGTGGGACTAGCGGGATCCAATGCGAGCAGTACTTC. It yields the protein CASRRGTSGIQCEQYF.

This clone appeared a few times. The DNA of the CDR3 is TGTGCCAGCAGCCAGGGGCAGGGGGGCTACGAGCAGTACTTC. Protein: CASSQGQGGYEQYF. The chain links TRBV7-8 to TRBJ2-7, with D maybe TRBD1 (7 bases). CDR1 is SGHVS, CDR2 FQNEAQ, per germline. Trimming took off 5 bases at V and 3 bases at J, with 14 bases between the two ends. The CDR3 covers 14 residues.

This rearrangement joins TRBV9 to TRBJ2-3, with a weak D call TRBD2 (5 bases). Germline loops: CDR1 SGDLS, CDR2 YYNGEE. V shed 4 bases and J shed 2 bases, with 14 bases lying between them. The CDR3 covers 15 residues. The DNA for the CDR3 is TGTGCCAGCAGCCCCCGGGGAGACTCCACAGATACGCAGTATTTT. Its protein is CASSPRGDSTDTQYF.

The V call is TRBV4-2, the J call TRBJ1-5, with 7 positions matching TRBD1. The CDR3 spans 15 residues. Per the germline V gene, CDR1 is LGHNA and CDR2 is YNFKEQ. With 4 bases clipped from V and 5 bases from J, the junction kept 8 bases outside the gene matches. The DNA for the CDR3 is TGTGCCAGCAGCCGAGAACAGGGGCCCCATCAGCCCCAGCATTTT. Its translation: CASSREQGPHQPQHF.

The V and J genes are TRBV10-1 and TRBJ1-1, with D uncertain. The V end was cut by 3 bases, the J end by 1 base, with 9 bases between. In germline, CDR1 is WNHNN, CDR2 SYGVQD (reference sequence). The CDR3 length is 14 residues. The CDR3 loop reads CASSESPSNTEAFF. DNA of the CDR3: TGCGCCAGCAGTGAATCCCCCTCGAACACTGAAGCTTTCTTT.

The chain has TRBV11-3 and TRBJ1-1; D not certain. The CDR3 consists of 13 residues. V shed 0 bases and J shed 4 bases, with 6 bases lying between them. Germline loops: CDR1 SGHNT, CDR2 YENEEA. CDR3 in amino acids: CASSLDVGTEAFF. Here the CDR3 DNA reads TGTGCCAGCAGCTTAGACGTGGGCACTGAAGCTTTCTTT.

J is TRBJ1-1 and V is TRBV15; D remains ambiguous. Deletions cut 0 bases from V and 6 bases from J, with 8 bases between. The V gene's germline CDR1 is LNHNV and CDR2 YYDKDF (reference sequence). The CDR3 is made up of 13 amino acids. Here the CDR3 DNA reads TGTGCCACCAGCAGAGATCGACGGTCTGAAGCTTTCTTT. This sequence encodes CATSRDRRSEAFF.

This sequence joins TRBV25-1 and TRBJ1-1; D unclear. Looked up from germline, CDR1 is MGHDK and CDR2 is SYGVNS. This CDR3 is built from 12 residues. The V gene lost 7 bases and the J gene lost 1 base, with 7 bases spanning the gap. The DNA for the CDR3 is TGTGCCAGCACTGCGGGGAACACTGAAGCTTTCTTT. Amino acids: CASTAGNTEAFF.

The CDR3 is CASSSWTGGARTGELFF. The CDR3 region has the DNA TGTGCCAGCAGCTCCTGGACAGGGGGCGCAAGAACCGGGGAGCTGTTTTTT. V and J are TRBV7-2 and TRBJ2-2; 11 positions match TRBD1. Per germline, CDR1 SGHTA and CDR2 FQGNSA. V lost 4 bases and J lost 5; bases outside the gene matches: 9. This CDR3 has 17 amino acids.

The V gene is TRBV7-3, the J gene TRBJ1-1; D unclear. The V and J ends lost 5 bases and 6 bases respectively, with 13 bases between them. The CDR3 runs to 13 residues. Germline CDR1 reads SGHTA; CDR2 reads FQGTGA. CDR3 region: CASSPALRAEAFF. The CDR3 DNA follows: TGTGCCAGCAGCCCTGCGTTGAGAGCTGAAGCTTTCTTT.

The chain couples TRBV5-8 to TRBJ2-2; unclear D gene. Trimming stripped 3 bases from V and 1 base from J, with 7 bases between. The V gene's germline CDR1 is SGHTS and CDR2 YDEGEE. The length of the CDR3 is 14 residues. The CDR3, as DNA: TGTGCCAGCAGCTCCTCCCTGAACACCGGGGAGCTGTTTTTT. It translates to CASSSSLNTGELFF. The variable domain in full, with the rest retrieved from reference TRBV5-8 and TRBJ2-2, is EAGVTQSPTHLIKTRGQQATLRCSPISGHTSVYWYQQALGLGLQFLLWYDEGEERNRGNFPPRFSGRQFPNYSSELNVNALELEDSALYLCASSSSLNTGELFFGEGSRLTVL.

This chain uses TRBV2 with TRBJ1-1; D unclear. V shed 7 bases and J shed 8 bases, with 14 bases lying between them. The V gene's germline CDR1 is SNHLY and CDR2 FYNNEI. The CDR3 is made up of 12 amino acids. CDR3 sequence reads: CASKSLPPEAFF. CDR3 nucleotide sequence: TGTGCCAGCAAGAGTCTCCCGCCGGAAGCTTTCTTT.

V gene TRBV5-1 combines with J gene TRBJ2-7; the D call may be TRBD1 or TRBD2 (5 bases each). The CDR3 sequence is 15 residues long. V lost 3 bases, J lost 0 bases, and 13 bases lay in between. Per the germline V gene, CDR1 is SGHRS and CDR2 is YFSETQ. CDR3: CASSWGRPSSYEQYF. The CDR3 DNA reads TGCGCCAGCAGCTGGGGACGGCCGAGCTCCTACGAGCAGTACTTC.